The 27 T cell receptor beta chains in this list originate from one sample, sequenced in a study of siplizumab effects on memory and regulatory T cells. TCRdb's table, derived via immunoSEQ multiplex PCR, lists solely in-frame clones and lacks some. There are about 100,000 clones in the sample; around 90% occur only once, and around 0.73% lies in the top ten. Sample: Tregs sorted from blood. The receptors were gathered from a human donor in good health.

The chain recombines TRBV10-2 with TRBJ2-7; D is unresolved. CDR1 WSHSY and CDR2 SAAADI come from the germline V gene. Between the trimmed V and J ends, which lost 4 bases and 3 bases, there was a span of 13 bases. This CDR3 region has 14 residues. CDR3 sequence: CASSVRQAGYEQYF. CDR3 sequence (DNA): TGCGCCAGCAGTGTACGACAAGCAGGCTACGAGCAGTACTTC.

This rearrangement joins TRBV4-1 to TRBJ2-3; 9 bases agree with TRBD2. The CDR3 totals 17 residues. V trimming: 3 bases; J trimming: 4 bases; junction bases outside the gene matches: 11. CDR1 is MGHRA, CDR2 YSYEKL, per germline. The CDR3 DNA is TGCGCCAGCAGCCAGACCCCTAGCGGGGTGGGCCCAGATACGCAGTATTTT. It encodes CASSQTPSGVGPDTQYF.

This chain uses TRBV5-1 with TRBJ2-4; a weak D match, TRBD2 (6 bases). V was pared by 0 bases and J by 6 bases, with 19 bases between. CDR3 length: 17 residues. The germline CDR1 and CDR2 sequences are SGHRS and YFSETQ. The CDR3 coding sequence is TGCGCCAGCAGCTTGGCGACTCGCCTCCGGCGGGGAAACATTCAGTACTTC. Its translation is CASSLATRLRRGNIQYF.

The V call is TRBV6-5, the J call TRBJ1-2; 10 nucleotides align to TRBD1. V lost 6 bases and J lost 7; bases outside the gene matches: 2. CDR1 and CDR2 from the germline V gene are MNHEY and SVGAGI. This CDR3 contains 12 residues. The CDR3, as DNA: TGTGCCAGCAGCCGGGACAGGGGTGGCTACACCTTC. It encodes CASSRDRGGYTF.

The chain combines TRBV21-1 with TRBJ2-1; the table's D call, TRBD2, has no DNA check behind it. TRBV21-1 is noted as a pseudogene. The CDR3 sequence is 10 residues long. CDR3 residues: CASSYNEQFF. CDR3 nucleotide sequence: TGTGCCAGCAGTTATAATGAGCAGTTCTTC.

CDR3 loop: CASSTQGGAPWAFF. The CDR3 DNA sequence: TGTGCCAGTAGTACCCAAGGGGGGGCCCCCTGGGCTTTCTTT. The chain uses TRBV19 and TRBJ1-1, with D maybe TRBD1 (6 bases). CDR1 is LNHDA and CDR2 is SQIVND in the germline V gene (reference sequence). V was cut by 4 bases and J by 11 bases, with 20 bases left in between. The CDR3 contains 14 residues.

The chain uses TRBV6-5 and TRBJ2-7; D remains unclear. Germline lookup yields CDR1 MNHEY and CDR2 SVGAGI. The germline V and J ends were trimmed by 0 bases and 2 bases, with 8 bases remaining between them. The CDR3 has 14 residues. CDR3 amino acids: CASSYSRQAYEQYF. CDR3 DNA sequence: TGTGCCAGCAGTTACTCGAGACAAGCCTACGAGCAGTACTTC.

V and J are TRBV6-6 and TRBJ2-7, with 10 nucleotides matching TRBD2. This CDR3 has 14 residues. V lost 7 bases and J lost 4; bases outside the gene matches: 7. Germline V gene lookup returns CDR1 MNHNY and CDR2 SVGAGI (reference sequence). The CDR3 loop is CASTETSGKYEQYF. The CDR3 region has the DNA TGTGCCAGCACCGAAACTAGCGGGAAATACGAGCAGTACTTC.

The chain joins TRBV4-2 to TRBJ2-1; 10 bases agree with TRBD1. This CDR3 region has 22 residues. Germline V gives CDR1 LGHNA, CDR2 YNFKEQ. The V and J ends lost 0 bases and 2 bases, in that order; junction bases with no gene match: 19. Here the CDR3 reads CASSQDRGHDYTGTGAYNEQFF. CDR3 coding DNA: TGTGCCAGCAGCCAAGATAGGGGGCACGATTACACCGGGACAGGGGCCTACAATGAGCAGTTCTTC.

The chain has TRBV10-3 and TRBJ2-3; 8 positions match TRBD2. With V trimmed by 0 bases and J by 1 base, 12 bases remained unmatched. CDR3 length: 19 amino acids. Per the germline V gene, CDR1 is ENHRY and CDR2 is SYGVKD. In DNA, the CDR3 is TGTGCCATCAGTGAGTCTCGAGTAGCGGGACCAACACGCACAGATACGCAGTATTTT. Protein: CAISESRVAGPTRTDTQYF.

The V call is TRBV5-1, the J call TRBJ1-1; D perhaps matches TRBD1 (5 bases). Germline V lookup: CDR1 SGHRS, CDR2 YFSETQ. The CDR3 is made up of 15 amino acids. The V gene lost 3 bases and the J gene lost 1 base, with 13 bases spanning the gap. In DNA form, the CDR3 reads TGCGCCAGCAGCTGGCGGGGACTCAAGAACACTGAAGCTTTCTTT. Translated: CASSWRGLKNTEAFF.

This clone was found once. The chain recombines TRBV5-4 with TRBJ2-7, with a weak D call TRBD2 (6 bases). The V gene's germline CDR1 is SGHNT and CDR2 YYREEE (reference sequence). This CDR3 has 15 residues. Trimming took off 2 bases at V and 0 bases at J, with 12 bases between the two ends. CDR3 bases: TGTGCCAGCAGCTTAAATAGCGGCCTCTCCTACGAGCAGTACTTC. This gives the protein CASSLNSGLSYEQYF.

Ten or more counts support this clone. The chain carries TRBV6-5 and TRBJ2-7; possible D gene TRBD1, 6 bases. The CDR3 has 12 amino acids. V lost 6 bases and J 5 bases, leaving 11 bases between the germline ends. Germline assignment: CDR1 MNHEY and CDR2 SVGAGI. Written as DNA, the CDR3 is TGTGCCAGCAGACACAGGGATCACGAGCAGTACTTC. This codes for CASRHRDHEQYF.

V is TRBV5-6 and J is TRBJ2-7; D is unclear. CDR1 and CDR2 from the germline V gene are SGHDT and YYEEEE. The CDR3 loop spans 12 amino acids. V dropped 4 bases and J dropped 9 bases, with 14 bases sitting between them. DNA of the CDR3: TGTGCCAGCAGCCCGGGTACTTTCGGGCAGTACTTC. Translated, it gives CASSPGTFGQYF. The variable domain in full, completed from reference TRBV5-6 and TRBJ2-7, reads DAGVTQSPTHLIKTRGQQVTLRCSPKSGHDTVSWYQQALGQGPQFIFQYYEEEERQRGNFPDRFSGHQFPNYSSELNVNALLLGDSALYLCASSPGTFGQYFGPGTRLTVT.

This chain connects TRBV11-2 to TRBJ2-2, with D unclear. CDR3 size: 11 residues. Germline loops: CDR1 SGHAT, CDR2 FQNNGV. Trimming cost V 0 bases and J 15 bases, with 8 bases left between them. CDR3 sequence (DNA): TGTGCCAGCAGCTTAGATCTGGTATTGTTTTTT. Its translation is CASSLDLVLFF.

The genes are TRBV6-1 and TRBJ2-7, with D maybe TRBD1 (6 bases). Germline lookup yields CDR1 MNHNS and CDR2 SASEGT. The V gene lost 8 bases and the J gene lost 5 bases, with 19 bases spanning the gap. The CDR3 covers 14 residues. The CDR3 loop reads CASAEGDTFHEQYF. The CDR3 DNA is TGTGCCAGCGCAGAAGGGGACACCTTCCACGAGCAGTACTTC.

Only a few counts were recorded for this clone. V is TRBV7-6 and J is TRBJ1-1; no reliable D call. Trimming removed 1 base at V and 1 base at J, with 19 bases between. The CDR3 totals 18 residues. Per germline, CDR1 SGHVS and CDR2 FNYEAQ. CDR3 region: CASSLGAGFGVTNTEAFF. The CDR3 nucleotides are TGTGCCAGCAGCTTAGGGGCAGGTTTTGGGGTAACGAACACTGAAGCTTTCTTT.

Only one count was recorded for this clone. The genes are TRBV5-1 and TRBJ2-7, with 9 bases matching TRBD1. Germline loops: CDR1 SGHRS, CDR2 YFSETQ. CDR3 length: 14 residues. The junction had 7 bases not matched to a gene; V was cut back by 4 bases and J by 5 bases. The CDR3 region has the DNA TGCGCCAGCAGCGGAACAGGGGGCTTTAACGAGCAGTACTTC. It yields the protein CASSGTGGFNEQYF.

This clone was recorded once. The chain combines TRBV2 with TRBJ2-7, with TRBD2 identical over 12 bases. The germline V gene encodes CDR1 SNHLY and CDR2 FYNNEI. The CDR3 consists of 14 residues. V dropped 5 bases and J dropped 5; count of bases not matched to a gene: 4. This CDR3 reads CASSRLAGEHEQYF. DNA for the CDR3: TGTGCCAGCAGTAGACTAGCGGGAGAGCACGAGCAGTACTTC. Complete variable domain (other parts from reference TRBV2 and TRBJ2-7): EPEVTQTPSHQVTQMGQEVILRCVPISNHLYFYWYRQILGQKVEFLVSFYNNEISEKSEIFDDQFSVERPDGSNFTLKIRSTKLEDSAMYFCASSRLAGEHEQYFGPGTRLTVT.

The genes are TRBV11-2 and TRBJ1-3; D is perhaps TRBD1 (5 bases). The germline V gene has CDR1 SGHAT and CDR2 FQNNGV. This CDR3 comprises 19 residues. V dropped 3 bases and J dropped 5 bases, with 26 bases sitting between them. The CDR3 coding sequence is TGTGCCAGCAGCTTCCCCATATCTGGTCGGGACGGATCTAGAAACACCATATATTTT. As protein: CASSFPISGRDGSRNTIYF.

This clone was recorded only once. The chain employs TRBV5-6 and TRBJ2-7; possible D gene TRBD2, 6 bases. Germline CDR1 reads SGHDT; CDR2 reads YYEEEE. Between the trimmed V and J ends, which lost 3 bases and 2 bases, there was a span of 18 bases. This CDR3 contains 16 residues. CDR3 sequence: CASSWDHAGRTYEQYF. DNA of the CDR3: TGTGCCAGCAGCTGGGACCATGCGGGACGAACCTACGAGCAGTACTTC.

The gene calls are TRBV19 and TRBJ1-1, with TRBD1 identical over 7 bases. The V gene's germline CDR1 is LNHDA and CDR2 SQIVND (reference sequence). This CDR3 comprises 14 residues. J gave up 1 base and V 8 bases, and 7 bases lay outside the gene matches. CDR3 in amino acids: CASRQGAANTEAFF. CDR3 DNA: TGTGCCAGTCGACAGGGTGCAGCGAACACTGAAGCTTTCTTT.

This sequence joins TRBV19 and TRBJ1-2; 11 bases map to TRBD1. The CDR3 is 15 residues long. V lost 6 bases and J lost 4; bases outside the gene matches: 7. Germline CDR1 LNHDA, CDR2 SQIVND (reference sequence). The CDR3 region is CASRTRDRGVYGYTF. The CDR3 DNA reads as TGTGCCAGTAGAACCCGGGACAGGGGGGTCTATGGCTACACCTTC.

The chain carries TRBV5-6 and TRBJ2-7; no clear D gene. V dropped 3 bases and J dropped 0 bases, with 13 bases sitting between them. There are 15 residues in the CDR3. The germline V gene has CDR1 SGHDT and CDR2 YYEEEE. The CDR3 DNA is TGTGCCAGCAGCTCTTCCGCGCTAGTCTCCTACGAGCAGTACTTC. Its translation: CASSSSALVSYEQYF.

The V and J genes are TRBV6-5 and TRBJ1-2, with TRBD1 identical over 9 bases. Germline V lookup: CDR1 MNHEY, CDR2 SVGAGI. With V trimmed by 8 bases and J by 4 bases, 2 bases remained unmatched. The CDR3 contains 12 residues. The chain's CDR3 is CASGDRVYGYTF. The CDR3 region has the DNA TGTGCCAGCGGGGACAGGGTCTATGGCTACACCTTC.

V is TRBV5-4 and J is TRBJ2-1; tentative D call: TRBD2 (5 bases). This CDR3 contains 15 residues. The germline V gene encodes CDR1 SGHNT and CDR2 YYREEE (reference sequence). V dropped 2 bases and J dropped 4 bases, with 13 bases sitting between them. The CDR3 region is CASSFLTNLYNEQFF. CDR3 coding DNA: TGTGCCAGCAGCTTCTTGACTAACCTTTACAATGAGCAGTTCTTC.

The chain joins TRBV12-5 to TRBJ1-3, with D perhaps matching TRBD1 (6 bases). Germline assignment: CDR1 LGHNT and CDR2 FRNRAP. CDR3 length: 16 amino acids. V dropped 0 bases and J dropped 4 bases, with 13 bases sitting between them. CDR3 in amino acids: CASGLVLGRGGNTIYF. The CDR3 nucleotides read TGTGCTAGTGGTTTGGTACTGGGCAGGGGAGGAAACACCATATATTTT.